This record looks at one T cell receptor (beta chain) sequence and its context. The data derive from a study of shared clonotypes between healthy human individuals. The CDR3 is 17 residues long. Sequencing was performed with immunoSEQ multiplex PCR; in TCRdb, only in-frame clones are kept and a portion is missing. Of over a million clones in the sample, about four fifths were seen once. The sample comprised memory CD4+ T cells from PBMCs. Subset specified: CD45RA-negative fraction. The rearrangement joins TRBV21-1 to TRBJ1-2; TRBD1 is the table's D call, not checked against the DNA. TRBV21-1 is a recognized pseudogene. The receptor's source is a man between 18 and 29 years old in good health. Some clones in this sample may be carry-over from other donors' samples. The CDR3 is CASSTPRKGDRGDGYTF. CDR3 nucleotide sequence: TGTGCCAGCAGCACGCCCCGTAAGGGGGACAGGGGTGATGGCTACACCTTC.